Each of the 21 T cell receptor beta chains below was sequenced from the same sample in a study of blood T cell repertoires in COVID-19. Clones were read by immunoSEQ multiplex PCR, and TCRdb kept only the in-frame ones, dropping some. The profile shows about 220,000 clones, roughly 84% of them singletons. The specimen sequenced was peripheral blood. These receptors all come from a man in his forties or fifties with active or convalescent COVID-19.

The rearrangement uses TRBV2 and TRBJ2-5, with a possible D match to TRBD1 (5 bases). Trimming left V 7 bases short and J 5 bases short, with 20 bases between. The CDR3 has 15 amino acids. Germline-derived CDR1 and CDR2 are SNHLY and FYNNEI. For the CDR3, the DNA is TGTGCCAGCATCTCCCAGTACACCTGGGGCGAGACCCAGTACTTC. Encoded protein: CASISQYTWGETQYF.

Here the CDR3 DNA reads TGCGCCAGCAGCTTGGATCAGACAGGGGGGATCTATGGCTACACCTTC. Translated: CASSLDQTGGIYGYTF. The chain links TRBV5-1 to TRBJ1-2, with 9 bases identical to TRBD1. Germline CDR1 is SGHRS and CDR2 is YFSETQ. CDR3 size: 16 residues. After removal of 0 bases from V and 4 bases from J, the junction contained 7 bases not matched to a gene.

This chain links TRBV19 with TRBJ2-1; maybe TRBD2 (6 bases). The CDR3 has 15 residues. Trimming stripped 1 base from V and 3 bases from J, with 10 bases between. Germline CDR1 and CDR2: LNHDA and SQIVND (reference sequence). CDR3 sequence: CASSIGGSGYNEQFF. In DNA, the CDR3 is TGTGCCAGTAGTATAGGCGGTAGCGGCTACAATGAGCAGTTCTTC.

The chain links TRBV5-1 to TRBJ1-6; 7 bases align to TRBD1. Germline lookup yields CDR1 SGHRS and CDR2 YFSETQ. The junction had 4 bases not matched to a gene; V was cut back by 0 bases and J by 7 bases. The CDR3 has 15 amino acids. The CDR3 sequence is CASSLAGTDNSPLHF. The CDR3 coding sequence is TGCGCCAGCAGCTTGGCGGGGACAGACAATTCACCCCTCCACTTT.

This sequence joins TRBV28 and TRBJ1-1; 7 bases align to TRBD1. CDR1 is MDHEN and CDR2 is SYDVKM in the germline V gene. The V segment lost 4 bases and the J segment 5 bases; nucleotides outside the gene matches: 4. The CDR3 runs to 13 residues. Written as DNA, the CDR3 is TGTGCCAGCAGTTCCAGGGGGAGGACTGAAGCTTTCTTT. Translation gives CASSSRGRTEAFF.

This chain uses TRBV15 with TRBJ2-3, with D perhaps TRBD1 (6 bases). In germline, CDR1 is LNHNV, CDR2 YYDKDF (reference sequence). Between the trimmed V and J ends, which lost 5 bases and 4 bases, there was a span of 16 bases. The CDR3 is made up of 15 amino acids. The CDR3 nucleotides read TGTGCCACCAGCTCCACAGGGCTCGCCCCAGATACGCAGTATTTT. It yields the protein CATSSTGLAPDTQYF.

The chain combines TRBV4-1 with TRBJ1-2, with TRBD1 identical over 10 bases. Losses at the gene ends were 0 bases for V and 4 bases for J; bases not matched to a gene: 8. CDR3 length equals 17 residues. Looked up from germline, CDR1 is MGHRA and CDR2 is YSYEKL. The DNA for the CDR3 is TGCGCCAGCAGCCAAGAAGTTGGGAGGACAGGGGGCTATGGCTACACCTTC. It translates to CASSQEVGRTGGYGYTF.

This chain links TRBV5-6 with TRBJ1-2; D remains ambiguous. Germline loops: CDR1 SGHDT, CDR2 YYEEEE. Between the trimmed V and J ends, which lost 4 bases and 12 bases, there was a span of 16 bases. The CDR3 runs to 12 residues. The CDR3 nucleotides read TGTGCCAGCAGCCTCCCTGGAGGGTTAGACACCTTC. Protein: CASSLPGGLDTF.

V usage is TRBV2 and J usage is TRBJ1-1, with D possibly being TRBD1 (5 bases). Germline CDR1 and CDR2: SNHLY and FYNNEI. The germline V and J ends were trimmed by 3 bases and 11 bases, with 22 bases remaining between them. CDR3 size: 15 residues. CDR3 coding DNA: TGTGCCAGCAGTGATTTCAAAGGGGTAGAGTGGCGGGCTTTCTTT. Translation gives CASSDFKGVEWRAFF.

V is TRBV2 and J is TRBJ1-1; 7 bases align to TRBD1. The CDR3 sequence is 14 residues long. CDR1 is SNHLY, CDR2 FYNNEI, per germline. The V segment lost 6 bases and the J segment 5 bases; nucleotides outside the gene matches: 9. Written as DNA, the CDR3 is TGTGCCAGCAGGGACTTGACAGGGCTGACTGAAGCTTTCTTT. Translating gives CASRDLTGLTEAFF.

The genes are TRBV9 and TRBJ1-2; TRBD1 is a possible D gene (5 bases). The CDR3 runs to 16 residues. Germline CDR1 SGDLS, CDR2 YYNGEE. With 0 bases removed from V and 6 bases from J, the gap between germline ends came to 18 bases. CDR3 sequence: CASSVGSQGGVHGYTF. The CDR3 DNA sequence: TGTGCCAGCAGCGTAGGTAGTCAGGGAGGAGTGCATGGCTACACCTTC. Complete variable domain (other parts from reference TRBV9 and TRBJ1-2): DSGVTQTPKHLITATGQRVTLRCSPRSGDLSVYWYQQSLDQGLQFLIQYYNGEERAKGNILERFSAQQFPDLHSELNLSSLELGDSALYFCASSVGSQGGVHGYTFGSGTRLTVV.

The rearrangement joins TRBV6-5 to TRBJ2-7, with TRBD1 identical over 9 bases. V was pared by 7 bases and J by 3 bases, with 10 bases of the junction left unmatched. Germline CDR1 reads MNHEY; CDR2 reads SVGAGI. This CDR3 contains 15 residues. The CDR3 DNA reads TGTGCCAGCAACCCTACCGGGACAGGGTTCTACGAGCAGTACTTC. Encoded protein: CASNPTGTGFYEQYF.

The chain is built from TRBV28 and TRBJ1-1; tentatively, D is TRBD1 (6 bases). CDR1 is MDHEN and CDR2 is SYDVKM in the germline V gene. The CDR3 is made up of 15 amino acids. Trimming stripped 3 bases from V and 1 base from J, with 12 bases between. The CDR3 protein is CASSFSGVRNTEAFF. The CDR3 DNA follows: TGTGCCAGCAGTTTTTCAGGGGTTAGGAACACTGAAGCTTTCTTT.

DNA for the CDR3: TGCGCCAGCAGCCAAGTCCCGGACTATCGAGAGACCCAGTACTTC. It specifies CASSQVPDYRETQYF. The V gene is TRBV4-1, the J gene TRBJ2-5; possibly TRBD2 for D (6 bases). The CDR3 runs to 15 residues. Germline V gives CDR1 MGHRA, CDR2 YSYEKL. V lost 1 base and J 4 bases, leaving 13 bases between the germline ends.

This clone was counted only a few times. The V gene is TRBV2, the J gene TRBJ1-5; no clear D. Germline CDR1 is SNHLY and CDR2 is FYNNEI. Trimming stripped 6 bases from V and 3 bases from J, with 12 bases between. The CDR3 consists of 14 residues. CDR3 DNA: TGTGCCAGCAGCACAAATGCGGACAATCAGCCCCAGCATTTT. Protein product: CASSTNADNQPQHF.

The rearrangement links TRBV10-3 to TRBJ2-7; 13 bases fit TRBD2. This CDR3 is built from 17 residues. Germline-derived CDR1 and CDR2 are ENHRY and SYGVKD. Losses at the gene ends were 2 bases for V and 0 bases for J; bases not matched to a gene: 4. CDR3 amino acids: CAISEGLAGVTSYEQYF. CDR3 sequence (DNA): TGTGCCATCAGTGAGGGACTAGCGGGAGTAACCTCCTACGAGCAGTACTTC.

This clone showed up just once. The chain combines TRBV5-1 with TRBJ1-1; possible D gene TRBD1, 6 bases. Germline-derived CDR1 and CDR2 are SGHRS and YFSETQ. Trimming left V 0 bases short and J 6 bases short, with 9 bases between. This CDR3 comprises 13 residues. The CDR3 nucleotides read TGCGCCAGCAGCTTGGCGTCAGGGGCTGAAGCTTTCTTT. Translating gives CASSLASGAEAFF.

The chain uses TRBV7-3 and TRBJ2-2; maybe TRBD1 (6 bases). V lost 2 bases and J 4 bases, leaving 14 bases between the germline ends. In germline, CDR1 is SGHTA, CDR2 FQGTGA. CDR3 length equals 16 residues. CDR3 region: CASSLLSGESTGELFF. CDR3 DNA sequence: TGTGCCAGCAGCTTATTATCAGGGGAAAGCACCGGGGAGCTGTTTTTT.

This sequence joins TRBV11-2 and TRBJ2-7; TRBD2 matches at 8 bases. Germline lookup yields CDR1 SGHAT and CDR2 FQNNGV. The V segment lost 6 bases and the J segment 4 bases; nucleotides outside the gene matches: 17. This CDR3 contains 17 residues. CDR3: CASSLLGGAGGAYEQYF. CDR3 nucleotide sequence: TGTGCCAGCAGTCTCTTAGGCGGGGCGGGGGGCGCTTACGAGCAGTACTTC. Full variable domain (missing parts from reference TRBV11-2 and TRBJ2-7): EAGVAQSPRYKIIEKRQSVAFWCNPISGHATLYWYQQILGQGPKLLIQFQNNGVVDDSQLPKDRFSAERLKGVDSTLKIQPAKLEDSAVYLCASSLLGGAGGAYEQYFGPGTRLTVT.

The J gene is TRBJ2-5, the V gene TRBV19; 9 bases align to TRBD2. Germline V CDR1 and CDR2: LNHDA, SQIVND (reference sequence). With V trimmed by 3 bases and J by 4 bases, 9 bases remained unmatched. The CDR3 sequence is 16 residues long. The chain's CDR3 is CASSMGLAGLGETQYF. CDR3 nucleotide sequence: TGTGCCAGTAGTATGGGCCTAGCGGGATTAGGAGAGACCCAGTACTTC.

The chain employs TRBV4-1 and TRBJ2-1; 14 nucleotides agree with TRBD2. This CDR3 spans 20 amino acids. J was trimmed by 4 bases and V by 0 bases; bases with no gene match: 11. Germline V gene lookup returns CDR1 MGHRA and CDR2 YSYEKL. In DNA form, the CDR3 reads TGCGCCAGCAGCCAAGAACCCGGACTAGCGGGAGGCCGTCTTTACAATGAGCAGTTCTTC. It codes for CASSQEPGLAGGRLYNEQFF.